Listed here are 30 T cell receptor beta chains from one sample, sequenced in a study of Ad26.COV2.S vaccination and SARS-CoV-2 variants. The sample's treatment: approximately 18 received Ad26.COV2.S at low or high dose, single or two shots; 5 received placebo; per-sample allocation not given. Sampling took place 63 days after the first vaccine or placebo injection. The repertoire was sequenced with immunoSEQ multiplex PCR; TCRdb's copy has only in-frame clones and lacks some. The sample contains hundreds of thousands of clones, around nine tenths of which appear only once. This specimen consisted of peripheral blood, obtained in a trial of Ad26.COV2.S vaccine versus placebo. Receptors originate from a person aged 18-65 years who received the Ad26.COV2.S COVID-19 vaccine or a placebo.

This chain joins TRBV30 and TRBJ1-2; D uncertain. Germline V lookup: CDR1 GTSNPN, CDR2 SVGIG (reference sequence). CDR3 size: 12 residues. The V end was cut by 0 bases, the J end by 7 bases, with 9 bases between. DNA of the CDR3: TGTGCCTGGAGTGTATTCATTAGTGGCTACACCTTC. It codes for CAWSVFISGYTF.

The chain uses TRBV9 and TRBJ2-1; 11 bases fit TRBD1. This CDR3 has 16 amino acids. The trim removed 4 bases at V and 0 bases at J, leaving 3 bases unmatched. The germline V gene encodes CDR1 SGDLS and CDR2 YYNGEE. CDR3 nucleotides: TGTGCCAGCAGCCGGGGACAGGGGGACTCCTACAATGAGCAGTTCTTC. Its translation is CASSRGQGDSYNEQFF.

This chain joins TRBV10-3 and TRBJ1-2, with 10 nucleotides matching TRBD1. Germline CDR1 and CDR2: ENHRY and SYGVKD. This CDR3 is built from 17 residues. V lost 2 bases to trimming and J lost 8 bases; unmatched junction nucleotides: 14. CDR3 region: CAISERPGTGDSKGYTF. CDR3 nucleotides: TGTGCCATCAGTGAGCGCCCGGGGACAGGGGATTCTAAAGGCTACACCTTC.

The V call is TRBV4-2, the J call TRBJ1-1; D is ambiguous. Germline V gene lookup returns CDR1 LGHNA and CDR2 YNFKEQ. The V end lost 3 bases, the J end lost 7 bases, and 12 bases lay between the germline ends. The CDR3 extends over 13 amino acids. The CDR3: CASSQPPGVEAFF. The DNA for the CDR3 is TGTGCCAGCAGCCAGCCCCCCGGGGTTGAAGCTTTCTTT.

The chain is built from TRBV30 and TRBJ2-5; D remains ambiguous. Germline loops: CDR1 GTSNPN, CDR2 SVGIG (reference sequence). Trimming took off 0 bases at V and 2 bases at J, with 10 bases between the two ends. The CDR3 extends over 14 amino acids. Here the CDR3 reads CAWSVRVTQETQYF. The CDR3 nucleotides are TGTGCCTGGAGTGTACGTGTCACTCAAGAGACCCAGTACTTC.

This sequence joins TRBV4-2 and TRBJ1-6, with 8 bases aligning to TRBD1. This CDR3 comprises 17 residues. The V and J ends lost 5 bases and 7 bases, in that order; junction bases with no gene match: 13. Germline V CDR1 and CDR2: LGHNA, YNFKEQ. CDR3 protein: CASSYSVEDRVNSPLHF. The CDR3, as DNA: TGTGCCAGCAGCTACTCTGTCGAGGACAGGGTGAATTCACCCCTCCACTTT.

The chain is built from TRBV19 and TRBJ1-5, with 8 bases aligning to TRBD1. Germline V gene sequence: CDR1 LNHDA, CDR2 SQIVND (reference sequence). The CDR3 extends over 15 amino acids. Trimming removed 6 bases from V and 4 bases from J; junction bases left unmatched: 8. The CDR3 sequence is CASRAGTGKNQPQHF. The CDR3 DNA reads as TGTGCCAGTAGGGCCGGGACAGGTAAAAATCAGCCCCAGCATTTT.

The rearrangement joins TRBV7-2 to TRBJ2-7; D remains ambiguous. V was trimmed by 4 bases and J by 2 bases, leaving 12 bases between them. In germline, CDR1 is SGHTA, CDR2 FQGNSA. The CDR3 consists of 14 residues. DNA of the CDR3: TGTGCCAGCAGCTCATCTTGGGTCGCCTACGAGCAGTACTTC. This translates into CASSSSWVAYEQYF.

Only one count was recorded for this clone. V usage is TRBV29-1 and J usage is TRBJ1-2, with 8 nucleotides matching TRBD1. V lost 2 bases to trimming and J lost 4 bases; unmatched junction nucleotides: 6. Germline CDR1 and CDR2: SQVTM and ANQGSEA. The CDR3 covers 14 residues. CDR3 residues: CSVEPGQGGYGYTF. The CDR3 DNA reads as TGCAGCGTTGAACCAGGACAGGGAGGCTATGGCTACACCTTC.

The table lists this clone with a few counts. The CDR3 region is CASSQTGGAGTGELFF. In DNA form, the CDR3 reads TGCGCCAGCAGCCAGACAGGGGGCGCCGGCACCGGGGAGCTGTTTTTT. The genes are TRBV4-1 and TRBJ2-2; TRBD1 matches 10 bases. CDR1 is MGHRA, CDR2 YSYEKL, per germline. The CDR3 contains 16 residues. Unmatched junction bases numbered 5, after V lost 3 bases and J lost 4 bases.

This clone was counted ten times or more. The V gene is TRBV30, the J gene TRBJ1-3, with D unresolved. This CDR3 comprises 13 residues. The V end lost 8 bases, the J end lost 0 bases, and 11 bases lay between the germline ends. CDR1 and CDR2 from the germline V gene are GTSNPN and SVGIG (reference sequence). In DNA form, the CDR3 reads TGTGCCCGACGGCCCCGCTCTGGAAACACCATATATTTT. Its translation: CARRPRSGNTIYF.

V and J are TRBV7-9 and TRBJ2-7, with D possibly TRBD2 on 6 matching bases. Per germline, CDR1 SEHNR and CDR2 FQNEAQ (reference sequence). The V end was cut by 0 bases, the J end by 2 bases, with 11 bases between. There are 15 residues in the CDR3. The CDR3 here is CASSLARGETYEQYF. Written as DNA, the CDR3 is TGTGCCAGCAGCTTAGCGCGCGGGGAGACCTACGAGCAGTACTTC.

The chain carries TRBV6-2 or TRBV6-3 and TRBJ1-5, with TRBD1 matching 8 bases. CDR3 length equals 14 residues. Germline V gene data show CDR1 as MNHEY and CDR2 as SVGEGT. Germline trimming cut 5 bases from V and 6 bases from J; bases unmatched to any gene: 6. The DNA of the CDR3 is TGTGCCAGCAGTGATCGACAGGGGATTCAGCCCCAGCATTTT. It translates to CASSDRQGIQPQHF.

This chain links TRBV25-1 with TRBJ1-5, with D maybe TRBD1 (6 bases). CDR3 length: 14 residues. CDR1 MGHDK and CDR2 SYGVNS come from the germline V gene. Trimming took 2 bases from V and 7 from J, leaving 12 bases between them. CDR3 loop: CASSELGGGQPQHF. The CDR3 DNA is TGTGCCAGCAGTGAACTAGGGGGAGGACAGCCCCAGCATTTT.

The DNA for the CDR3 is TGTGCCAGCAGGCCGGGACAGGGTTCTTACGAGCAGTACTTC. This encodes CASRPGQGSYEQYF. This rearrangement joins TRBV5-5 to TRBJ2-7, with TRBD1 matching over 9 bases. CDR3 length equals 14 residues. J lost 4 bases, V lost 5 bases, and 7 bases had no gene match. Per the germline V gene, CDR1 is SGHKS and CDR2 is YYEKEE (reference sequence).

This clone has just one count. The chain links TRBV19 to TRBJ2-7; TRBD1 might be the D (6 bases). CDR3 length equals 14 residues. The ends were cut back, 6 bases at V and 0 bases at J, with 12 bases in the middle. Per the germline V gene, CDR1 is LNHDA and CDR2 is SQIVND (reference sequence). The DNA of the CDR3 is TGTGCCAGTAGACCGACAGGAAGCTCCTACGAGCAGTACTTC. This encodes CASRPTGSSYEQYF. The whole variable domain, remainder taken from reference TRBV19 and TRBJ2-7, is DGGITQSPKYLFRKEGQNVTLSCEQNLNHDAMYWYRQDPGQGLRLIYYSQIVNDFQKGDIAEGYSVSREKKESFPLTVTSAQKNPTAFYLCASRPTGSSYEQYFGPGTRLTVT.

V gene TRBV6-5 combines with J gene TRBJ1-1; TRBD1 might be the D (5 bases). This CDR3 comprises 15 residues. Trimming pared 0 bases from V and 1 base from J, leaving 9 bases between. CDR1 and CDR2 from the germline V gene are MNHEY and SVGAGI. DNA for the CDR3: TGTGCCAGCAGTTACTCTTTTAGGGGGAACACTGAAGCTTTCTTT. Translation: CASSYSFRGNTEAFF.

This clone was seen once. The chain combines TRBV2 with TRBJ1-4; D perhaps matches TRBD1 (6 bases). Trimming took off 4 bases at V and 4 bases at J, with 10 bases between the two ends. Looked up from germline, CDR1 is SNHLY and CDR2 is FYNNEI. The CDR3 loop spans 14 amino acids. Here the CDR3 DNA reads TGTGCCAGCAGTGGAGACAGGCATAATGAAAAACTGTTTTTT. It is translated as CASSGDRHNEKLFF.

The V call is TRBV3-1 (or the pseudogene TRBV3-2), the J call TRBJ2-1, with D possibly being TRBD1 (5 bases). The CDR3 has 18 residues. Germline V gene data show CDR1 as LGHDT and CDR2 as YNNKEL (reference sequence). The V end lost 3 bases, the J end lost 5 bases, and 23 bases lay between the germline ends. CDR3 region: CASSHRLPGQGVNNEQFF. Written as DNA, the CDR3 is TGTGCCAGCAGCCACCGCCTCCCGGGCCAGGGTGTCAACAATGAGCAGTTCTTC.

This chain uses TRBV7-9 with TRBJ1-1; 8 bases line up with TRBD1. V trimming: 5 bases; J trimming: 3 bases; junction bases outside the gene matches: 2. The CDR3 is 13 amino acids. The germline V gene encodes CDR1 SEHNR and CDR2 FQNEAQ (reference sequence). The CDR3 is CASSMTGDTEAFF. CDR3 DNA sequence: TGTGCCAGCAGCATGACAGGGGACACTGAAGCTTTCTTT.

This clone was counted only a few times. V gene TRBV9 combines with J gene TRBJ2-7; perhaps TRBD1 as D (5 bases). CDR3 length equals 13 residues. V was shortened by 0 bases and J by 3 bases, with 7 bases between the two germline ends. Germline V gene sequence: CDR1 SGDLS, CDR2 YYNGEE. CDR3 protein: CASSVEDNYEQYF. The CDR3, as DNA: TGTGCCAGCAGCGTAGAGGACAACTACGAGCAGTACTTC.

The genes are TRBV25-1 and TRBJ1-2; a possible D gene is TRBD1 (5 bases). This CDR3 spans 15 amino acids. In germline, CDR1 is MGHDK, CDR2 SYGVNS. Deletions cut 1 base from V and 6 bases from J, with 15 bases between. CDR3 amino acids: CASSELGTLSDGYTF. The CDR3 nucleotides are TGTGCCAGCAGTGAATTAGGGACCCTCTCCGATGGCTACACCTTC.

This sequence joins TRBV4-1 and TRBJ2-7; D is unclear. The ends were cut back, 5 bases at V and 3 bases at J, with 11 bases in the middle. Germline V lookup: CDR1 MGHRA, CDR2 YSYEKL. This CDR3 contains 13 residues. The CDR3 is CASSTALDYEQYF. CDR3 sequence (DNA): TGCGCCAGCAGCACGGCATTGGACTACGAGCAGTACTTC.

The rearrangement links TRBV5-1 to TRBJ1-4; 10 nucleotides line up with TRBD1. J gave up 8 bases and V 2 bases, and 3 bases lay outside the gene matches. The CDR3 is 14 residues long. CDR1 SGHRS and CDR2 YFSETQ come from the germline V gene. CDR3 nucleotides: TGCGCCAGCAGCTTCGGGACAGGGGAAGAAAAACTGTTTTTT. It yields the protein CASSFGTGEEKLFF.

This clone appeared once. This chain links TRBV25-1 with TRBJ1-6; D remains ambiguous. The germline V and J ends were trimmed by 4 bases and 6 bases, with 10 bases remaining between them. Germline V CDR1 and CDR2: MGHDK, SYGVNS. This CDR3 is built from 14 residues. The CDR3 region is CASSVALSNSPLHF. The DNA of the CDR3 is TGTGCCAGCAGTGTGGCCCTCAGTAATTCACCCCTCCACTTT.

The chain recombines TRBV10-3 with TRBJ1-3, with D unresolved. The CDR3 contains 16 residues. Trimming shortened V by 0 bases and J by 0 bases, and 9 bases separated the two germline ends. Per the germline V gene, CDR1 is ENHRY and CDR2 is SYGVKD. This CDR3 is CAISESAANSGNTIYF. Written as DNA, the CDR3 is TGTGCCATCAGTGAGTCCGCCGCCAACTCTGGAAACACCATATATTTT.

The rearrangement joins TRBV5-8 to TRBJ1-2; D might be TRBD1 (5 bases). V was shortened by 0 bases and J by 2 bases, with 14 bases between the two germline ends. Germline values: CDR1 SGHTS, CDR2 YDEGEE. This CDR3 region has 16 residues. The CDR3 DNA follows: TGTGCCAGCAGCTTGGGGGACCCCTACCGGAACTATGGCTACACCTTC. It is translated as CASSLGDPYRNYGYTF. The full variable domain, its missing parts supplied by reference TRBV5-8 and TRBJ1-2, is EAGVTQSPTHLIKTRGQQATLRCSPISGHTSVYWYQQALGLGLQFLLWYDEGEERNRGNFPPRFSGRQFPNYSSELNVNALELEDSALYLCASSLGDPYRNYGYTFGSGTRLTVV.

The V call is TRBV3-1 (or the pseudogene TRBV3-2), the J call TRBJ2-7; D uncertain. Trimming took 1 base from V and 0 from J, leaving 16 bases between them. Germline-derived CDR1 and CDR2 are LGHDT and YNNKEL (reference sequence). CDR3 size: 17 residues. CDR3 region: CASSQGSPWAPSYEQYF. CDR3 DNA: TGTGCCAGCAGCCAAGGCTCCCCCTGGGCTCCCTCCTACGAGCAGTACTTC.

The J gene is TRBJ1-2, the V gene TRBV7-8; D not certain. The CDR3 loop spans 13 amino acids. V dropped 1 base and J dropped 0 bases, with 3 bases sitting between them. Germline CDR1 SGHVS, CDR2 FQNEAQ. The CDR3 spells CASSLETNYGYTF. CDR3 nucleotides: TGTGCCAGCAGCTTAGAGACTAACTATGGCTACACCTTC.

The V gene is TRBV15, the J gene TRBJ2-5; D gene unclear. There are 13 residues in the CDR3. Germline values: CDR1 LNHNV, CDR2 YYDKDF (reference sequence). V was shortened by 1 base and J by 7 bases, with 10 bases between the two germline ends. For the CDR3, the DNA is TGTGCCACCAGCAGAGGTCTTTCGGGGACCCAGTACTTC. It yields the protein CATSRGLSGTQYF.